Presented here are 30 T cell receptor beta chains from one specimen sequenced in a study of Ad26.COV2.S vaccination and SARS-CoV-2 variants. Treatment denoted: 15 to 20 received Ad26.COV2.S at low or high dose, single or two shots; about 5 received placebo; per-sample allocation not given. Samples came from day 63 after the first vaccine or placebo injection. Libraries were prepared by immunoSEQ multiplex PCR; TCRdb keeps only in-frame clonotypes and omits some of them. The table shows some 320,000 clones, with 86% occurring only once. This specimen was peripheral blood, taken in a trial of Ad26.COV2.S vaccine versus placebo. The receptors were gathered from a person between 18 and 65 years old who received the Ad26.COV2.S COVID-19 vaccine or a placebo.

The chain employs TRBV7-9 and TRBJ1-2, with D maybe TRBD1 (5 bases). CDR1 is SEHNR, CDR2 FQNEAQ, per germline (reference sequence). V gave up 2 bases and J gave up 0 bases, with 16 bases separating them. The CDR3 loop spans 17 amino acids. The CDR3 region has the DNA TGTGCCAGCAGCTTATCGATGGGGGTCGGAGCTAACTATGGCTACACCTTC. Translated, it gives CASSLSMGVGANYGYTF. Variable domain in full (rest from reference TRBV7-9 and TRBJ1-2): DTGVSQNPRHKITKRGQNVTFRCDPISEHNRLYWYRQTLGQGPEFLTYFQNEAQLEKSRLLSDRFSAERPKGSFSTLEIQRTEQGDSAMYLCASSLSMGVGANYGYTFGSGTRLTVV.

J is TRBJ1-2 and V is TRBV10-3; the match to TRBD1 covers 11 bases. The V segment lost 6 bases and the J segment 0 bases; nucleotides outside the gene matches: 18. The germline gives CDR1 ENHRY, CDR2 SYGVKD. The CDR3 spans 20 residues. This chain's CDR3 is CAIRSPGQGGLRPSNYGYTF. In DNA form, the CDR3 reads TGTGCCATCAGGTCGCCGGGACAGGGGGGGCTGCGGCCTTCTAACTATGGCTACACCTTC.

CDR3 region: CSAVGNTIYF. CDR3 in DNA: TGCAGTGCTGTTGGAAACACCATATATTTT. The gene calls are TRBV20-1 and TRBJ1-3; D call uncertain. Germline CDR1 DFQATT, CDR2 SNEGSKA (reference sequence). Trimming stripped 5 bases from V and 3 bases from J, with 2 bases between. CDR3 size: 10 residues.

The rearrangement links TRBV4-1 to TRBJ2-7, with D hard to call. From germline, CDR1 is MGHRA and CDR2 YSYEKL. This CDR3 spans 15 amino acids. V shed 4 bases and J shed 1 base, with 14 bases lying between them. The CDR3 DNA reads as TGCGCCAGCAGCCTCATCCTAAACCCTTCCTACGAGCAGTACTTC. As protein: CASSLILNPSYEQYF.

This chain uses TRBV2 with TRBJ1-1, with a possible D match to TRBD1 (6 bases). The CDR3 loop spans 14 amino acids. V was cut by 6 bases and J by 1 base, with 12 bases left in between. Germline CDR1 is SNHLY and CDR2 is FYNNEI. The CDR3 DNA sequence: TGTGCCAGCAGGATCAGGGGCGGGAACACTGAAGCTTTCTTT. Translated: CASRIRGGNTEAFF.

The chain combines TRBV15 with TRBJ2-2, with D possibly being TRBD2 (6 bases). The CDR3 consists of 12 residues. The V gene lost 8 bases and the J gene lost 5 bases, with 9 bases spanning the gap. Germline loops: CDR1 LNHNV, CDR2 YYDKDF (reference sequence). The CDR3 DNA follows: TGTGCCACCTTGGCGGGGACCGGGGAGCTGTTTTTT. This encodes CATLAGTGELFF.

This chain uses TRBV27 with TRBJ2-1; D is unclear. V was clipped by 2 bases and J by 0 bases, with 14 bases between them. Germline V CDR1 and CDR2: MNHEY, SMNVEV (reference sequence). This CDR3 contains 17 residues. In DNA form, the CDR3 reads TGTGCCAGCAGTTTAAAACGGCTAATCAGCTCCTACAATGAGCAGTTCTTC. This encodes CASSLKRLISSYNEQFF.

Concerning this clone: The same CDR3 is also encoded by other DNA sequences in this sample. The rearrangement joins TRBV19 to TRBJ1-4, with 9 bases identical to TRBD1. Trimming removed 3 bases from V and 5 bases from J; junction bases left unmatched: 4. The CDR3 runs to 15 residues. Germline values: CDR1 LNHDA, CDR2 SQIVND (reference sequence). The DNA for the CDR3 is TGTGCCAGTAGTATTACCGGGACAGGGAATGAAAAACTGTTTTTT. This codes for CASSITGTGNEKLFF. The entire variable domain, with the rest obtained from reference TRBV19 and TRBJ1-4, is as follows: DGGITQSPKYLFRKEGQNVTLSCEQNLNHDAMYWYRQDPGQGLRLIYYSQIVNDFQKGDIAEGYSVSREKKESFPLTVTSAQKNPTAFYLCASSITGTGNEKLFFGSGTQLSVL.

The gene calls are TRBV5-1 and TRBJ1-1; D perhaps matches TRBD1 (6 bases). V lost 2 bases to trimming and J lost 6 bases, with 17 bases between them. The CDR3 consists of 15 residues. Germline CDR1 SGHRS, CDR2 YFSETQ. CDR3 protein: CASSLGGVGVAEAFF. CDR3 sequence (DNA): TGCGCCAGCAGCTTAGGGGGGGTCGGCGTCGCTGAAGCTTTCTTT. Full variable domain (rest looked up from reference TRBV5-1 and TRBJ1-1): KAGVTQTPRYLIKTRGQQVTLSCSPISGHRSVSWYQQTPGQGLQFLFEYFSETQRNKGNFPGRFSGRQFSNSRSEMNVSTLELGDSALYLCASSLGGVGVAEAFFGQGTRLTVV.

V gene TRBV6-5 combines with J gene TRBJ2-3; D is perhaps TRBD2 (6 bases). In germline, CDR1 is MNHEY, CDR2 SVGAGI. V was trimmed by 8 bases and J by 2 bases, leaving 14 bases between them. The CDR3 consists of 14 residues. This chain's CDR3 is CASARDLPTDTQYF. CDR3 sequence (DNA): TGTGCCAGCGCCCGGGACTTACCCACAGATACGCAGTATTTT.

This clone was observed once. This chain connects TRBV19 to TRBJ2-2; maybe TRBD2 (5 bases). Trimming took off 5 bases at V and 5 bases at J, with 24 bases between the two ends. The CDR3 extends over 18 amino acids. The V gene's germline CDR1 is LNHDA and CDR2 SQIVND (reference sequence). This chain's CDR3 is CASSQDYGVSFGTGELFF. CDR3 bases: TGTGCCAGTAGTCAAGACTACGGGGTTTCGTTCGGGACCGGGGAGCTGTTTTTT.

The chain has TRBV27 and TRBJ2-7, with 7 nucleotides matching TRBD2. V dropped 6 bases and J dropped 0; count of bases not matched to a gene: 5. The CDR3 runs to 14 residues. CDR1 is MNHEY, CDR2 SMNVEV, per germline (reference sequence). The CDR3 region is CASRIGGSSYEQYF. DNA of the CDR3: TGTGCCAGCAGGATCGGGGGGAGCTCCTACGAGCAGTACTTC.

The CDR3 region is CASSQDFTGNTEAFF. For the CDR3, the DNA is TGCGCCAGCAGCCAAGATTTCACGGGGAACACTGAAGCTTTCTTT. V is TRBV4-3 and J is TRBJ1-1; D is undetermined. The CDR3 is 15 amino acids. The V gene's germline CDR1 is LGHNA and CDR2 YSLEER. Trimming stripped 0 bases from V and 1 base from J, with 9 bases between.

J is TRBJ1-3 and V is TRBV2; tentative D call: TRBD1 (6 bases). The germline V and J ends were trimmed by 4 bases and 4 bases, with 11 bases remaining between them. Germline lookup yields CDR1 SNHLY and CDR2 FYNNEI. This CDR3 is 14 amino acids long. For the CDR3, the DNA is TGTGCCAGCAGTGTTCGACAGGAAGGAAACACCATATATTTT. Translated: CASSVRQEGNTIYF.

This clone has a handful of counts. The chain employs TRBV5-4 and TRBJ1-1; possible D gene TRBD1, 6 bases. Trimming cost V 4 bases and J 4 bases, with 17 bases left between them. This CDR3 is built from 15 residues. The germline V gene encodes CDR1 SGHNT and CDR2 YYREEE (reference sequence). CDR3 protein: CASSLTLGQSTEAFF. The CDR3 nucleotides are TGTGCCAGCAGCCTAACTCTGGGACAAAGCACTGAAGCTTTCTTT.

The gene calls are TRBV5-1 and TRBJ2-7, with 11 positions matching TRBD2. The CDR3 has 14 residues. The germline CDR1 and CDR2 sequences are SGHRS and YFSETQ. The ends lost 4 bases at V and 3 bases at J; junction bases unmatched: 3. For the CDR3, the DNA is TGCGCCAGCAGCCGGGGGACTAGCGGCTACGAGCAGTACTTC. As protein: CASSRGTSGYEQYF. The full variable domain, rest sourced from reference TRBV5-1 and TRBJ2-7, is KAGVTQTPRYLIKTRGQQVTLSCSPISGHRSVSWYQQTPGQGLQFLFEYFSETQRNKGNFPGRFSGRQFSNSRSEMNVSTLELGDSALYLCASSRGTSGYEQYFGPGTRLTVT.

As to this clone: The junction and the germline gene differ at one end; a read error may be behind it. Other DNA sequences in this specimen translate into the identical CDR3. This chain connects TRBV19 to TRBJ1-5; D not resolved. The germline V gene encodes CDR1 LNHDA and CDR2 SQIVND (reference sequence). The CDR3 loop spans 15 amino acids. CDR3 amino acids: CASSASKYSNQPQHF. The CDR3 nucleotides read TGTGCTAGTAGTGCCAGTAAGTATAGCAATCAGCCCCAGCATTTT.

The rearrangement uses TRBV6-2 or TRBV6-3 and TRBJ2-7, with 10 bases aligning to TRBD2. V trimming: 6 bases; J trimming: 7 bases; junction bases outside the gene matches: 15. In germline, CDR1 is MNHEY, CDR2 SVGEGT. The CDR3 is 16 residues long. The chain's CDR3 is CASSPTASGTSEEQYF. The CDR3 DNA sequence: TGTGCCAGCAGCCCAACTGCCTCCGGGACTAGCGAGGAGCAGTACTTC.

This chain connects TRBV9 to TRBJ1-1; no definite D call. CDR1 SGDLS and CDR2 YYNGEE come from the germline V gene. Trimming stripped 3 bases from V and 2 bases from J, with 8 bases between. The CDR3 length is 13 residues. CDR3 nucleotide sequence: TGTGCCAGCAGCGCCCTGAAAAACACTGAAGCTTTCTTT. It yields the protein CASSALKNTEAFF.

V usage is TRBV27 and J usage is TRBJ1-1, with D unclear. V lost 4 bases to trimming and J lost 7 bases, with 13 bases between them. The germline V gene encodes CDR1 MNHEY and CDR2 SMNVEV (reference sequence). The CDR3 runs to 13 residues. The DNA for the CDR3 is TGTGCCAGCAGTTCCCGTTATAGAGATGAAGCTTTCTTT. Residues: CASSSRYRDEAFF.

The chain links TRBV2 to TRBJ1-1; 9 bases fit TRBD1. Trimming at V came to 3 bases and at J to 7 bases, leaving 15 bases not matched to a gene. The germline V gene has CDR1 SNHLY and CDR2 FYNNEI. The CDR3 is made up of 17 amino acids. CDR3: CASSERDREVVGGEAFF. As DNA, the CDR3 is TGTGCCAGCAGTGAGAGGGACAGGGAAGTGGTTGGCGGTGAAGCTTTCTTT.

V usage is TRBV7-8 and J usage is TRBJ2-3; 14 nucleotides line up with TRBD2. Losses at the gene ends were 5 bases for V and 5 bases for J; bases not matched to a gene: 9. The CDR3 length is 17 residues. The germline V gene has CDR1 SGHVS and CDR2 FQNEAQ. The CDR3 loop reads CASSARLAGGLGDTQYF. As DNA, the CDR3 is TGTGCCAGCAGCGCTAGACTAGCGGGGGGGCTGGGAGATACGCAGTATTTT. Supplemented by reference TRBV7-8 and TRBJ2-3, the full variable domain reads GAGVSQSPRYKVAKRGQDVALRCDPISGHVSLFWYQQALGQGPEFLTYFQNEAQLDKSGLPSDRFFAERPEGSVSTLKIQRTQQEDSAVYLCASSARLAGGLGDTQYFGPGTRLTVL.

The V gene is TRBV19, the J gene TRBJ1-3; D not certain. Germline V CDR1 and CDR2: LNHDA, SQIVND (reference sequence). The CDR3 consists of 17 residues. With 8 bases removed from V and 0 bases from J, the gap between germline ends came to 20 bases. CDR3 bases: TGTGCCAGTTCCACAAGGCCCGCTGAGGCCTCTGGAAACACCATATATTTT. As protein: CASSTRPAEASGNTIYF.

The J gene is TRBJ2-1, the V gene TRBV2, with a possible D match to TRBD1 (5 bases). This CDR3 has 15 amino acids. CDR1 and CDR2 from the germline V gene are SNHLY and FYNNEI. V was shortened by 5 bases and J by 5 bases, with 16 bases between the two germline ends. This CDR3 is CASSKRGIVNNEQFF. CDR3 DNA sequence: TGTGCCAGCAGTAAAAGGGGAATTGTTAACAATGAGCAGTTCTTC. The whole variable domain, filled in from reference TRBV2 and TRBJ2-1, reads EPEVTQTPSHQVTQMGQEVILRCVPISNHLYFYWYRQILGQKVEFLVSFYNNEISEKSEIFDDQFSVERPDGSNFTLKIRSTKLEDSAMYFCASSKRGIVNNEQFFGPGTRLTVL.

This chain joins TRBV6-5 and TRBJ1-3; D is undetermined. With 2 bases removed from V and 2 bases from J, the gap between germline ends came to 13 bases. The CDR3 totals 16 residues. CDR1 is MNHEY, CDR2 SVGAGI, per germline. CDR3 bases: TGTGCCAGCAGTTACGCCCCCCCGGCAGCTGGAAACACCATATATTTT. Translating it yields CASSYAPPAAGNTIYF.

This rearrangement joins TRBV18 to TRBJ2-7; D unresolved. CDR1 KGHSH and CDR2 LQKENI come from the germline V gene. The CDR3 length is 14 residues. Trimming removed 6 bases from V and 2 bases from J, with 14 bases in between. Here the CDR3 DNA reads TGTGCCAGCTCTCCGGGCCTTACCACCTACGAGCAGTACTTC. Translating gives CASSPGLTTYEQYF.

The rearrangement uses TRBV5-1 and TRBJ1-2; 7 bases map to TRBD1. CDR1 is SGHRS, CDR2 YFSETQ, per germline. The junction had 14 bases not matched to a gene; V was cut back by 7 bases and J by 8 bases. CDR3 length: 14 residues. The CDR3 here is CASVRDSTLEGYTF. CDR3 in DNA: TGCGCCAGCGTTCGGGACAGCACCCTCGAGGGCTACACCTTC.

This chain connects TRBV7-2 to TRBJ1-1; D is uncertain. V gave up 7 bases and J gave up 4 bases, with 7 bases separating them. Germline V gives CDR1 SGHTA, CDR2 FQGNSA. This CDR3 spans 11 amino acids. The CDR3 DNA reads TGTGCCAGCACCTCACGCACTGAAGCTTTCTTT. It translates to CASTSRTEAFF.

The chain uses TRBV5-1 and TRBJ2-1, with 8 bases fitting TRBD1. Trimming removed 2 bases from V and 5 bases from J; junction bases left unmatched: 6. The CDR3 consists of 15 residues. Per the germline V gene, CDR1 is SGHRS and CDR2 is YFSETQ. This CDR3 reads CASSFQGASDNEQFF. In DNA form, the CDR3 reads TGCGCCAGCAGCTTCCAGGGGGCATCAGACAATGAGCAGTTCTTC.

In this sample, this clone turned up once. The V gene is TRBV5-4, the J gene TRBJ2-3; 9 nucleotides line up with TRBD1. The V gene end was trimmed by 3 bases and the J gene end by 3 bases; junction bases not matched to a gene: 8. This CDR3 is 16 amino acids long. Germline lookup yields CDR1 SGHNT and CDR2 YYREEE (reference sequence). Here the CDR3 reads CASSSTGTGTTDTQYF. The CDR3 nucleotides are TGTGCCAGCAGCTCCACCGGGACAGGGACTACAGATACGCAGTATTTT.